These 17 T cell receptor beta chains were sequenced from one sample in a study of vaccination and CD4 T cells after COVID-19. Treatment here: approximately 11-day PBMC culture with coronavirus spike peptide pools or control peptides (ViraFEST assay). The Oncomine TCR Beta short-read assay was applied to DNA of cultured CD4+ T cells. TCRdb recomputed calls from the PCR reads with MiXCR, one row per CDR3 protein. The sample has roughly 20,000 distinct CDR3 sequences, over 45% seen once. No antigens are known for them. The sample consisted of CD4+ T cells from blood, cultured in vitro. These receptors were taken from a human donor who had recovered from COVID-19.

The CDR3 sequence is CASSEPPCEQYF. CDR3 coding DNA: TGTGCCAGCAGTGAGCCCCCCTGCGAGCAGTACTTC. J is TRBJ2-7 and V is TRBV25-1; D uncertain. Trimming took off 3 bases at V and 6 bases at J, with 9 bases between the two ends. The CDR3 is made up of 12 amino acids. Germline CDR1 is MGHDK and CDR2 is SYGVNS.

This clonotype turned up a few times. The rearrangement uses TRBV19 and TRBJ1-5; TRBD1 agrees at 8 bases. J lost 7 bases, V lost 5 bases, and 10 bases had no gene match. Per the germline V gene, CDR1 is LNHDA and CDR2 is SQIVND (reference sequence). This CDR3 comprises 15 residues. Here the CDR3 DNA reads TGTGCCAGTAGTCCAATTCAGGGGGCCCAGCAGCCCCAGCATTTT. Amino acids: CASSPIQGAQQPQHF.

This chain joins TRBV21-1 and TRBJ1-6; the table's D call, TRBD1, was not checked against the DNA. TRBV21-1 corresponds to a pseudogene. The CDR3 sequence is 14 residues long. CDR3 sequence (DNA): TGTGCCAGCAGCACCCGGGACAGGGGTTCACCCCTCCACTTT. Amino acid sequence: CASSTRDRGSPLHF.

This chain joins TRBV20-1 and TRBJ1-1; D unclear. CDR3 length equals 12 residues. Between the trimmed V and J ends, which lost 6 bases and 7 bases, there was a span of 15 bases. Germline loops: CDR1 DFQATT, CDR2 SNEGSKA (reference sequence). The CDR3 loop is CSAPFHPIEAFF. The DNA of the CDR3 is TGCAGTGCCCCCTTCCACCCCATTGAAGCTTTCTTT.

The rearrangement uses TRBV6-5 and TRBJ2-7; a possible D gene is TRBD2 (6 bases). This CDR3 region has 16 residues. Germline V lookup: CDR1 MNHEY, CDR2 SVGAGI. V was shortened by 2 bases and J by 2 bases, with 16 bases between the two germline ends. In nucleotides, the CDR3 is TGTGCCAGCAGTTACGACTGGGACTTAGCCACCTACGAGCAGTACTTC. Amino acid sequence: CASSYDWDLATYEQYF.

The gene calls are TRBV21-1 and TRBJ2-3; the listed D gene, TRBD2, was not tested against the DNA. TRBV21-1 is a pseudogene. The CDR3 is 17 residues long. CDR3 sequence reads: CASSNRQGRSGTDTQYF. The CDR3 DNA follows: TGTGCCAGCAGCAACCGGCAAGGGAGATCCGGCACAGATACGCAGTATTTT.

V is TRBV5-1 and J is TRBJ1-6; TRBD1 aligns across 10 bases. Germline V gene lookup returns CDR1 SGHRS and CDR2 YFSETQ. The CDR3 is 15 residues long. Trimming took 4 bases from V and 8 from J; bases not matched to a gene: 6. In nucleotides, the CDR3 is TGCGCCAGCAGCCCGGGACAGGGGAATCATTCACCCCTCCACTTT. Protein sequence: CASSPGQGNHSPLHF.

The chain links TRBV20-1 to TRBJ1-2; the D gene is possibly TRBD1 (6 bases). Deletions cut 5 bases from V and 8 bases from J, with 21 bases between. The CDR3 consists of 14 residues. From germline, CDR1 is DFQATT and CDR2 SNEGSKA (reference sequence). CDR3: CSALGIQGLGGYTF. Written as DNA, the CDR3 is TGCAGTGCTCTTGGAATCCAGGGGCTGGGGGGCTACACCTTC.

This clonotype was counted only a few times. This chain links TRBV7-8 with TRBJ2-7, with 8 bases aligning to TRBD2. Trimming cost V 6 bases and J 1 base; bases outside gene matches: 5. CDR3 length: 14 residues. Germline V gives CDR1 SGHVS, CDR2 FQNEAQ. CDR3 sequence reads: CASRSLAGSYEQYF. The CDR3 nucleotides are TGTGCCAGCAGAAGCCTAGCGGGTTCCTACGAGCAGTACTTC.

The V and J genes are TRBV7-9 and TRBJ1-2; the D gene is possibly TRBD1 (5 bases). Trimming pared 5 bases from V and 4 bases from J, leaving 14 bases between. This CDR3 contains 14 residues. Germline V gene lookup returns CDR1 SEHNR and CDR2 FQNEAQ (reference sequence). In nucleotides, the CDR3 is TGTGCCAGCAGCCCCCGGGGCAGGGCCTATGGCTACACCTTC. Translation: CASSPRGRAYGYTF.

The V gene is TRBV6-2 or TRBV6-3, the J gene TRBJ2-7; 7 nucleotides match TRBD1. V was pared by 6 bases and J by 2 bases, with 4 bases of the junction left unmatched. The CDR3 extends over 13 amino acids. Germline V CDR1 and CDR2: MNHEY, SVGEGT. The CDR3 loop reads CASSRGQTYEQYF. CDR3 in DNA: TGTGCCAGCAGCCGGGGACAGACCTACGAGCAGTACTTC.

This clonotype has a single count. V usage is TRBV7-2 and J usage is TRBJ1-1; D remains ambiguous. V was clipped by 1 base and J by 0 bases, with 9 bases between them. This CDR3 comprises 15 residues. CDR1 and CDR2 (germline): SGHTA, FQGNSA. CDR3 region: CASSLEGQMNTEAFF. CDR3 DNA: TGTGCCAGCAGCTTAGAAGGTCAGATGAACACTGAAGCTTTCTTT.

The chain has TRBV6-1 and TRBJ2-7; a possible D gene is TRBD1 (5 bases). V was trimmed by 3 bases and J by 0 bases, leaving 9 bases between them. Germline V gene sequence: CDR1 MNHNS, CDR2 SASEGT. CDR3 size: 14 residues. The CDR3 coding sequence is TGTGCCAGCAGTGACCAGGGCTACTCCTACGAGCAGTACTTC. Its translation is CASSDQGYSYEQYF.

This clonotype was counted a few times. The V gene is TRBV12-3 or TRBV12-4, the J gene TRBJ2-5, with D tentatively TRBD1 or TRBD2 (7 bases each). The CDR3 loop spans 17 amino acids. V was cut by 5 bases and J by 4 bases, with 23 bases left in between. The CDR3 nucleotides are TGTGCCAGCAGTCCGGGGGGACTGCAGGGGGGGGGAGAGACCCAGTACTTC. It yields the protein CASSPGGLQGGGETQYF.

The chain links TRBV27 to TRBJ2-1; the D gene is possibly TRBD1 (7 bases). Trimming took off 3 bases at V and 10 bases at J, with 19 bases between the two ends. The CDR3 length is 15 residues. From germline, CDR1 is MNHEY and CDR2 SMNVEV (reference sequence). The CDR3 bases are TGTGCCAGCAGTTTCCTGGTGGAGGGGGCCGGGGAGCAGTTCTTC. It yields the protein CASSFLVEGAGEQFF.

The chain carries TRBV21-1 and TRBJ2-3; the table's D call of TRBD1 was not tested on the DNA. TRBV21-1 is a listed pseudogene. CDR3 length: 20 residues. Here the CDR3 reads CASSKDSWQDRVRWSDTQYF. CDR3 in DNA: TGTGCCAGCAGCAAAGACTCTTGGCAGGACAGGGTTCGATGGTCAGATACGCAGTATTTT.

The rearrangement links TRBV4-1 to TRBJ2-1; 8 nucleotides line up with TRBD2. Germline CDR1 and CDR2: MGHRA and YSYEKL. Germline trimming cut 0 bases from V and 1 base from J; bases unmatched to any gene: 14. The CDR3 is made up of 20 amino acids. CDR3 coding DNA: TGCGCCAGCAGCCAAGACAAGGGAGCGGGAGCAGGTGCGTCCTACAATGAGCAGTTCTTC. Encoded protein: CASSQDKGAGAGASYNEQFF.